This record looks at one T cell receptor (beta chain) sequence and its context. Its antigen is not yet known. No base qualities exist here, and no much larger clone lies one base off it. These data originate in a study of multiple sclerosis patients with progressive multifocal leukoencephalopathy (dated by TCRdb to 2018 to 2020). Regarding the research as a whole: Five or six natalizumab-treated MS patients who did not develop PML were used as controls and were sampled longitudinally. Peripheral T and B cells were examined in MS patients who went on to develop PML (4 under natalizumab, 1 after alemtuzumab) as well as in treated patients who did not. From before therapy, through 6 and 12 months, up to PML onset, two natalizumab-treated patients who later developed PML were tracked longitudinally. The study aimed to detect JC virus-specific or public T-cell expansions arising at the time of PML onset. The full study reports these points: TRB clones above 0.5% frequency appeared only in PML patients, but expanded clones at PML onset were already present before and during natalizumab therapy. When PML developed, no shared TRBV or TRBJ gene usage and no preferred TRBV-TRBJ pairings were found. In most PML patients, lower normalized Shannon entropy suggested less diverse TRB repertoires, while the natalizumab-treated controls had values close to 1. With only a small, descriptive cohort, it remained unclear whether the findings reflect JC virus infection or general immunocompromise. Only peripheral blood was analyzed, although cerebrospinal fluid or brain lymphocytes might be more informative for natalizumab-associated PML.

Germline trimming: 5 bases from V, 1 base from J; junction bases outside gene matches: 7. The germline V gene provides CDR1 MNHEY and CDR2 SVGAGI. Counted from cysteine to phenylalanine, this CDR3 has 15 amino acids. Only the CDR3 part of the read is kept: 45 bases, read in frame from the first base. According to the study, the label for this sample's time point signals: before natalizumab initiation. Every listed patient had received interferon beta before, and every PML patient was female. Blood samples for T0 were taken before the first natalizumab infusion. Isolation of peripheral blood mononuclear cells was performed by Ficoll-Hypaque density gradient centrifugation. TRB CDR3 regions were amplified from genomic DNA with the immunoSEQ two-step multiplex PCR at survey-level depth. Synthetic inline TR CDR3 controls covering all V-J pairings were spiked into each PCR so that template counts could be estimated and amplification bias removed. Reads went through processing to reduce amplification and sequencing bias, and quantification was done against synthetic TR CDR3 analogs. The original pipeline was this. Raw data were processed in ImmunoSEQ Analyzer, removing out-of-frame sequences and CDR3s with stop codons, and genes were named by IMGT nomenclature. Repertoire diversity was summarized as normalized Shannon entropy, defined as 1 minus Pielou's evenness. TRB sequences were treated as identical only when sharing V gene, J gene and CDR3. Public PML clonotypes were defined as CDR3s shared by two or more PML-onset samples but absent from earlier samples, from controls, and from public databases. Positional CDR3 amino acid composition was analyzed in Skylign with the observed count method. This immuneACCESS table, as held by TCRdb, lists in-frame sequences with V and J called but not all clones. Of the missing ones, under half trace to an unresolved V gene in checked studies; the others have no known cause. V and J calls and clone size come straight from that table; D and trimming were deduced from the DNA. Present in this sample are some 31,000 clones, 70% to 90% of which were seen just once. Clones ranked in the top ten supply approximately 1.5% of the sample.

This TCR was recovered from a human donor with multiple sclerosis. The rearranged segments are TRBV6-5 and TRBJ2-7, and 8 bases in between align with TRBD1. Material: PBMCs. The CDR3 protein is CASSRAGQDSYEQYF. In nucleotide form, the sequence is TGTGCCAGCAGTAGGGCGGGACAGGATTCCTACGAGCAGTACTTC.